This T cell receptor (beta chain) was documented in a study of identical twins. Study conclusions and caveats: Excess sharing by twins proved weaker in beta out-of-frame sequences. Compared with unrelated sharing, twin-shared out-of-frame alpha sequences had more low-probability sequences.

The CDR3 loop spans 14 amino acids. Trimming stripped 5 bases from V and 7 bases from J, with 15 bases between. Germline CDR1 is MNHEY and CDR2 is SMNVEV (reference sequence). All donors were healthy Caucasians. Template switching supplied a universal primer site; unique molecular identifiers were carried on the cDNA. In TCRdb, the 5' RACE reads were re-called with MiXCR into one record per CDR3 protein. Here the sample spans 690,000 or so distinct CDR3 sequences, over 8.5% being singletons. This clonotype was observed at least ten times. The antigen remains undetermined. These same records also appear under a second study, on yellow fever vaccine responses in identical twins.

The sequence came from a woman aged 18-35 years in good health. This chain joins TRBV27 and TRBJ2-1, with D tentatively TRBD2 (5 bases). Sequencing was done on a sample of PBMCs. The DNA for the CDR3 is TGTGCCAGCAGTCTCCAGCGGACGGGTAATGAGCAGTTCTTC. Encoded protein: CASSLQRTGNEQFF.